The rows below give T cell receptor beta chains drawn from one sample of a study of blood T cell repertoires in COVID-19. TCRdb's table, derived via immunoSEQ multiplex PCR, lists solely in-frame clones and lacks some. The sample includes approximately 230,000 clones, about four fifths of them seen just once. Sequencing was carried out using peripheral blood. These receptors were collected from an elderly man with acute or convalescent COVID-19. The conserved cysteine and the conserved F or W are not part of the CDR3 here. Fields, in order: J gene, V gene, CDR3 protein.

>TRBJ2-5|TRBV14
ASSRDRGRETQY
>TRBJ2-4|TRBV2
ASCPRGLAKNIQY
>TRBJ2-5|TRBV6-1
ASSELAQETQY
>TRBJ2-3|TRBV9
ASSAQQGASDTQY
>TRBJ1-1|TRBV6-6
ASSSRGTGVDEAF
>TRBJ2-7|TRBV18
ASSPNRGGISKEQY
>TRBJ2-6|TRBV5-4
ASSPQTGVASGANVLT
>TRBJ1-4|TRBV29-1
SVATGGNEKLF
>TRBJ1-2|TRBV5-1
ASSPRPSGENGYT
>TRBJ1-2|TRBV6-5
ASSRQGVIGYT
>TRBJ1-6|TRBV6-5
ASSSQKQGRHSPLH
>TRBJ2-1|TRBV24-1
ATSGNRQGGYNEQF
>TRBJ2-2|TRBV19
ASRLAGGANTGELF
>TRBJ2-1|TRBV7-9
ASSVGRTIANEQF
>TRBJ2-7|TRBV29-1
SVEFRDRASYEQY
>TRBJ1-3|TRBV18
ASSPRQAYSGNTIY
>TRBJ1-1|TRBV18
ASSPDRDNTEAF